The 10 T cell receptor beta chains below all came from one sample that was sequenced in a study of identifying expanded T cells in peripheral blood. The protocol was immunoSEQ multiplex PCR, while the TCRdb copy is restricted to in-frame clones and leaves out a portion. This sample has 90,000 to 100,000 clones, with about 90% found just once. The source material was blood. All receptors derive from a person aged 18 to 75 in good health.

This clone has a single count. The chain has TRBV9 and TRBJ2-1; weak D call: TRBD2 (6 bases). The length of the CDR3 is 13 residues. Germline V gene lookup returns CDR1 SGDLS and CDR2 YYNGEE. V was trimmed by 2 bases and J by 9 bases, leaving 12 bases between them. The CDR3 is CASSVSGLGEQFF. Written as DNA, the CDR3 is TGTGCCAGCAGCGTTAGCGGACTGGGTGAGCAGTTCTTC.

The rearrangement joins TRBV18 to TRBJ2-3, with 8 positions matching TRBD1. CDR3 length: 15 residues. Losses at the gene ends were 3 bases for V and 0 bases for J; bases not matched to a gene: 2. In germline, CDR1 is KGHSH, CDR2 LQKENI. CDR3: CASSPDRGSTDTQYF. CDR3 in DNA: TGTGCCAGCTCACCCGACAGGGGCAGCACAGATACGCAGTATTTT.

This clone was seen ten or more times. This chain joins TRBV7-8 and TRBJ2-7; tentatively, D is TRBD2 (5 bases). The CDR3 length is 16 residues. V lost 1 base and J lost 1, with 14 bases in between. The V gene's germline CDR1 is SGHVS and CDR2 FQNEAQ. In DNA form, the CDR3 reads TGTGCCAGCAGCTTAGAGACCGGGGAAATATCCTACGAGCAGTACTTC. This gives the protein CASSLETGEISYEQYF.

This chain's CDR3 is CASRHRGRNTEAFF. Written as DNA, the CDR3 is TGTGCCAGCAGACACAGGGGCCGGAACACTGAAGCTTTCTTT. V usage is TRBV5-6 and J usage is TRBJ1-1, with 7 bases fitting TRBD1. This CDR3 has 14 residues. CDR1 is SGHDT, CDR2 YYEEEE, per germline. The trim removed 5 bases at V and 1 base at J, leaving 5 bases unmatched.

The genes are TRBV5-6 and TRBJ1-2; TRBD1 agrees at 11 bases. The CDR3 contains 14 residues. J gave up 7 bases and V 5 bases, and 7 bases lay outside the gene matches. Germline-derived CDR1 and CDR2 are SGHDT and YYEEEE. CDR3 residues: CASRIGQGAFGYTF. The CDR3, as DNA: TGTGCCAGCAGGATCGGACAGGGGGCGTTTGGCTACACCTTC.

The genes are TRBV7-6 and TRBJ1-1; 8 positions agree with TRBD1. The junction had 5 bases not matched to a gene; V was cut back by 1 base and J by 7 bases. The germline V gene has CDR1 SGHVS and CDR2 FNYEAQ. This CDR3 is built from 14 residues. The CDR3 reads CASSLEPDRGEAFF. The CDR3 coding sequence is TGTGCCAGCAGCTTAGAGCCAGACAGGGGTGAAGCTTTCTTT.

The genes are TRBV5-8 and TRBJ2-7, with D possibly TRBD1 on 6 matching bases. CDR3 length equals 14 residues. Germline V gene data show CDR1 as SGHTS and CDR2 as YDEGEE. Trimming pared 0 bases from V and 2 bases from J, leaving 9 bases between. DNA for the CDR3: TGTGCCAGCAGCTTGGGGGACATAGCCTACGAGCAGTACTTC. Protein: CASSLGDIAYEQYF.

The chain recombines TRBV9 with TRBJ2-5; 8 bases line up with TRBD1. Germline V gene data show CDR1 as SGDLS and CDR2 as YYNGEE. The CDR3 length is 16 residues. V trimming: 0 bases; J trimming: 1 base; junction bases outside the gene matches: 5. In DNA form, the CDR3 reads TGTGCCAGCAGCGTAGGGTCCGGGACAGGCCAAGAGACCCAGTACTTC. Protein product: CASSVGSGTGQETQYF.

The chain combines TRBV6-5 with TRBJ2-7; D unresolved. The V end was cut by 7 bases, the J end by 4 bases, with 8 bases between. Germline V gene data show CDR1 as MNHEY and CDR2 as SVGAGI. CDR3 length: 11 amino acids. CDR3 DNA sequence: TGTGCCAGCACCCGAGGTTACGAGCAGTACTTC. Its translation: CASTRGYEQYF.

This sequence joins TRBV4-1 and TRBJ2-1, with 11 bases identical to TRBD1. Germline CDR1 MGHRA, CDR2 YSYEKL. The junction had 6 bases not matched to a gene; V was cut back by 8 bases and J by 6 bases. The CDR3 loop spans 14 amino acids. CDR3 sequence reads: CASSGQGGRNEQFF. The CDR3 DNA sequence: TGCGCCAGCTCGGGACAGGGGGGTCGCAATGAGCAGTTCTTC.